This T cell receptor (beta chain) was captured by sequencing in a study of blood T cell repertoires in COVID-19. Study-level information: Whether acute or convalescent, the COVID-19 samples came from the United States, Italy and Spain. Nucleic acid was either cDNA or gDNA, and it came from T cells, B-cell-depleted T cells, or PBMCs.

The data were produced by immunoSEQ multiplex PCR, yet TCRdb's version contains in-frame clones alone and is incomplete. The data show 150,000 to 200,000 clones, about 83% seen once. Specimen: peripheral blood. The sequence was obtained from a man younger than 30 with active or convalescent COVID-19.

The CDR3 reads CASSIRVSRTEAFF. The DNA for the CDR3 is TGTGCCAGTAGTATACGAGTTTCGAGGACTGAAGCTTTCTTT. The chain is built from TRBV19 and TRBJ1-1; D not certain. V dropped 2 bases and J dropped 5 bases, with 12 bases sitting between them. The CDR3 spans 14 residues. Germline loops: CDR1 LNHDA, CDR2 SQIVND (reference sequence).